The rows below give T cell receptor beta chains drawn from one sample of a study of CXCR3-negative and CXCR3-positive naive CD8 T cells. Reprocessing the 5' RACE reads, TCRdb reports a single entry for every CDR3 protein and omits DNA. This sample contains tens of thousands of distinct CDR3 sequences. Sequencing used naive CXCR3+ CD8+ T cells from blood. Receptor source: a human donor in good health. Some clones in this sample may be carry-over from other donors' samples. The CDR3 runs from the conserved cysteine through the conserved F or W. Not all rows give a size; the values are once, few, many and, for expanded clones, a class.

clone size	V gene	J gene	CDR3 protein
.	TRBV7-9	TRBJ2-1	CASSSRTSGGSSYNEQFF
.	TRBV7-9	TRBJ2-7	CASSSKMTTAYEQYF
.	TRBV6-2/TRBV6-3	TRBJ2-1	CASSYLTHNEQFF
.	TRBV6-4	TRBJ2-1	CASSDLAGESNEQFF
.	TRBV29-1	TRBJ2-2	CSVAGANTGELFF
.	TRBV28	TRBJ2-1	CASSPGLINEQFF
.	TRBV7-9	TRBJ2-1	CASSEGLAGNNEQFF
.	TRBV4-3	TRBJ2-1	CASSQSLGLAGDQSYNEQFF
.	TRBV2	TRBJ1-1	CASSRPPDGNTEAFF
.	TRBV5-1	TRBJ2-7	CASSLVPRILARDRGIYEQYF
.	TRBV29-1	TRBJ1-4	CSVGKGTGNEKLFF
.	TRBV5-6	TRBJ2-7	CASSLAGTASYEQYF
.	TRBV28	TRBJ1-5	CASSEGQPQHF
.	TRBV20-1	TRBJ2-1	CSARKKPGGNNEQFF
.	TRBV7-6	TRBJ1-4	CASSFGTGGDEKLFF
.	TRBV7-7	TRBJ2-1	CASSLDRGHNEQFF
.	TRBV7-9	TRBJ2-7	CASSEPSKSYEQYF
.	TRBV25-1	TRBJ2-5	CASSDPVSTGEGGTQYF
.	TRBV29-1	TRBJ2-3	CSVVSGRAGDTQYF
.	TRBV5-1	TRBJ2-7	CASRSEASLLEQYF
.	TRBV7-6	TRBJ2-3	CASSRVADTQYF
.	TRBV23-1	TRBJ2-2	CASSPKRSVTGELFF
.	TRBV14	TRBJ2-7	CASSHIAGTHSYEQYF
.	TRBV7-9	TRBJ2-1	CASSSRQQAATNEQFF
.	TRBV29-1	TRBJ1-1	CSVVRGDYTEAFF
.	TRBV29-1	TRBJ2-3	CSGQGTDTQYF
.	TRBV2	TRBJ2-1	CASSAASGGAHEQFF
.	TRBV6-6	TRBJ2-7	CASSYRLAGEYEQYF
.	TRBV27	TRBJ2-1	CASSFGRGNNEQFF
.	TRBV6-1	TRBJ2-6	CASSEGPARANVLTF
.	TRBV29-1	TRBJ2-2	CSAEVSDRVIGELFF
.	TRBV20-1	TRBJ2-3	CSAREYRDYGVYSTDTQYF
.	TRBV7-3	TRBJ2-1	CASSRPIQGGGSYNEQFF
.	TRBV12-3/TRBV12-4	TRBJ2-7	CASSLGLAGAYEQYF
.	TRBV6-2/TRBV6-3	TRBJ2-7	CASSPHDLAGGHEQYF
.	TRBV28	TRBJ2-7	CASSATGTGPSYEQYF
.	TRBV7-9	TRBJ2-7	CASSWTGGEQYF
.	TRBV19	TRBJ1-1	CASTSTGTNTEAFF
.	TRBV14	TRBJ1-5	CASSQVLGQPQHF
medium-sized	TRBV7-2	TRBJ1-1	CASSPAVAEAFF
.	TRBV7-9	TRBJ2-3	CASSLIGGDTQYF
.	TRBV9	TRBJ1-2	CASSVGEPTNYGYTF
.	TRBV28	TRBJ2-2	CASSLYWSTTNTGELFF
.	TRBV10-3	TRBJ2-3	CAIRTGEGTDTQYF
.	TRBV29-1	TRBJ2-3	CSVDDWRGGDTQYF
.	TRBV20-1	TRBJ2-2	CSARGANTGELFF
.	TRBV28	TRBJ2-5	CASSLSGDVETQYF
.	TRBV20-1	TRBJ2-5	CSARSSGLEIETQYF
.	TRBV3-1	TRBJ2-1	CASSPGYRGGNNEQFF
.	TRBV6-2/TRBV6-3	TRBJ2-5	CASSYIAAEETQYF